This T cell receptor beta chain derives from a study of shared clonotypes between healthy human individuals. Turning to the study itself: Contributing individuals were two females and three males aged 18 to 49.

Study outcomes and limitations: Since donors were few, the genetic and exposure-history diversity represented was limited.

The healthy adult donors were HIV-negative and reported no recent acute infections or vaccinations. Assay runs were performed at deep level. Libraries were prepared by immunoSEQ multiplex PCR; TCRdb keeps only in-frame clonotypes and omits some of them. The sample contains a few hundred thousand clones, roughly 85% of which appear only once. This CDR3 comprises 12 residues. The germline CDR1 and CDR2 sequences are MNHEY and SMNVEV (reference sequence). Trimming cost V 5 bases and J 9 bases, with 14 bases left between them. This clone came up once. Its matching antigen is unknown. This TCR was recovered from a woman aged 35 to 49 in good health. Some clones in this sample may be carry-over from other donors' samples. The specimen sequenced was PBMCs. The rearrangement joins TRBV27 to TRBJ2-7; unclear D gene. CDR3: CASSEGFGAQYF. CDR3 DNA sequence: TGTGCCAGCAGTGAAGGGTTCGGTGCGCAGTACTTC.